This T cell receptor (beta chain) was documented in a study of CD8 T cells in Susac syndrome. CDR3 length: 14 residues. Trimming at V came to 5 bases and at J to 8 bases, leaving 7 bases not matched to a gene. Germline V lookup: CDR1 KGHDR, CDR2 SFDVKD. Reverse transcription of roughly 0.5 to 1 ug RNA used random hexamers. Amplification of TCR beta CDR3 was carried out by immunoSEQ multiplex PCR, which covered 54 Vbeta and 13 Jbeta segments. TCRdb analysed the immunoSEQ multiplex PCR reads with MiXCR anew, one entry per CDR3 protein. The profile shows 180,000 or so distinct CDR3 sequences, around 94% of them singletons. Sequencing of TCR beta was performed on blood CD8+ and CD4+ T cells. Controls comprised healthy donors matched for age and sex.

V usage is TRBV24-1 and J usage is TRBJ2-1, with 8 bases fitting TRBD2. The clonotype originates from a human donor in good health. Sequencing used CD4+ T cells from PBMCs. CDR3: CATSGRGGLDEQFF. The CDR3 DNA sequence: TGTGCCACCAGTGGACGGGGGGGGCTTGATGAGCAGTTCTTC.